These 7 T cell receptor beta chains came from one sample sequenced in a study of neurological immune-mediated disorders. TCRdb reprocessed the 5' RACE reads via MiXCR and lists one record per CDR3 protein. The sample lists roughly 19,000 distinct CDR3 sequences, around 16% occurring once. Sequenced input: PBMCs. The receptors come from a female donor with HTLV-1-associated myelopathy (HAM/TSP).

Ten or more counts support this clonotype. The rearrangement links TRBV7-2 to TRBJ2-5; 14 nucleotides agree with TRBD2. Germline trimming cut 1 base from V and 11 bases from J; bases unmatched to any gene: 0. This CDR3 has 13 amino acids. Germline CDR1 is SGHTA and CDR2 is FQGNSA. CDR3 residues: CASSLGLAGGQYF. The CDR3 DNA reads TGTGCCAGCAGCTTAGGACTAGCGGGGGGGCAGTACTTC.

The chain couples TRBV20-1 to TRBJ2-7; 8 positions agree with TRBD1. Germline V lookup: CDR1 DFQATT, CDR2 SNEGSKA (reference sequence). V lost 4 bases to trimming and J lost 0 bases; unmatched junction nucleotides: 8. The CDR3 sequence is 15 residues long. Written as DNA, the CDR3 is TGCAGTGCTACCAAGACCACAGGGGGCTCCTACGAGCAGTACTTC. This gives the protein CSATKTTGGSYEQYF.

The chain recombines TRBV5-1 with TRBJ1-2; 8 bases line up with TRBD1. Germline V gene data show CDR1 as SGHRS and CDR2 as YFSETQ. V lost 3 bases and J lost 6; bases outside the gene matches: 10. This CDR3 contains 15 residues. This chain's CDR3 is CASSSSPTGEHGYTF. The CDR3 DNA reads TGCGCCAGCAGCTCCTCGCCGACAGGGGAACATGGCTACACCTTC.

This clonotype was seen ten or more times. The J gene is TRBJ2-3, the V gene TRBV20-1; D possibly corresponds to TRBD2 (5 bases). CDR1 is DFQATT and CDR2 is SNEGSKA in the germline V gene (reference sequence). The CDR3 runs 17 residues. V was pared by 5 bases and J by 2 bases, with 23 bases between. CDR3 protein: CSAVLVMARGHTDTQYF. The CDR3, as DNA: TGCAGTGCTGTCCTCGTGATGGCTCGAGGGCACACAGATACGCAGTATTTT.

This clonotype was seen at least ten times. The rearrangement links TRBV7-2 to TRBJ2-2, with 12 nucleotides matching TRBD2. The CDR3 covers 18 residues. Germline V lookup: CDR1 SGHTA, CDR2 FQGNSA. Trimming cost V 1 base and J 7 bases; bases outside gene matches: 10. DNA of the CDR3: TGTGCCAGCAGCTTAGGTTTGAGGACTAGCGGGGCTAGCGGGGAGCTGTTTTTT. Translated, it gives CASSLGLRTSGASGELFF.

By share of the sample, this clonotype is medium-sized (0.01 to 0.1%). The chain links TRBV7-3 to TRBJ1-1; D uncertain. Germline V CDR1 and CDR2: SGHTA, FQGTGA. The CDR3 is made up of 15 amino acids. The ends were cut back, 1 base at V and 5 bases at J, with 14 bases in the middle. CDR3 sequence reads: CASSLNGGSGTEAFF. The CDR3 nucleotides are TGTGCCAGCAGCTTAAATGGAGGGTCTGGTACTGAAGCTTTCTTT.

This chain links TRBV6-2 or TRBV6-3 with TRBJ2-1; D gene uncertain. The germline V and J ends were trimmed by 5 bases and 5 bases, with 19 bases remaining between them. CDR1 is MNHEY, CDR2 SVGEGT, per germline. The CDR3 contains 16 residues. This CDR3 is CASSTTGGVFNNEQFF. The CDR3 nucleotides read TGTGCCAGCAGTACCACGGGCGGCGTGTTCAACAATGAGCAGTTCTTC.